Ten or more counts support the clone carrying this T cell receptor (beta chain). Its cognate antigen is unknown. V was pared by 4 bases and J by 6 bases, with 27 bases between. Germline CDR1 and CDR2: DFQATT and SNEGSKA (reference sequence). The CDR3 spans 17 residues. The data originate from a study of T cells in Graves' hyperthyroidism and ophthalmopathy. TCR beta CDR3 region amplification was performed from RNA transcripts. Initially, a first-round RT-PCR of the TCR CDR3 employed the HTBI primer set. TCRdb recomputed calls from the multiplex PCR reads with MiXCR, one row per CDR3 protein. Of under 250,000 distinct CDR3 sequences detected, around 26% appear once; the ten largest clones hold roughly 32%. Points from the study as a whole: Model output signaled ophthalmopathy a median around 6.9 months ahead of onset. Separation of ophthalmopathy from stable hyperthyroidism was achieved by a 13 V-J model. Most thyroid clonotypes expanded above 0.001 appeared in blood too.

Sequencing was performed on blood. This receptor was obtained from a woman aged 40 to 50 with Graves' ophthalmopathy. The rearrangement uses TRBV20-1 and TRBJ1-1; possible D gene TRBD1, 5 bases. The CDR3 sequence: CSANLWGYAREGAEAFF. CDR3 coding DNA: TGCAGTGCTAACCTCTGGGGGTATGCCAGGGAAGGGGCTGAAGCTTTCTTT.